Presented here are 8 T cell receptor beta chains from one specimen sequenced in a study of T cells in narcolepsy. Sequenced by immunoSEQ multiplex PCR; TCRdb stores in-frame clones only, minus some. The sample shows nearly 25,000 clones, approximately 60% of them seen only once. Material: memory (CD45RA-) CD4+ T cells from blood. The receptors derive from a human donor in good health.

V is TRBV2 and J is TRBJ1-1, with D possibly matching TRBD1 (6 bases). V was shortened by 8 bases and J by 0 bases, with 13 bases between the two germline ends. Germline assignment: CDR1 SNHLY and CDR2 FYNNEI. The CDR3 sequence is 14 residues long. The CDR3: CASQGFEVNTEAFF. The CDR3 DNA sequence: TGTGCCAGCCAGGGGTTTGAAGTGAACACTGAAGCTTTCTTT.

This clone was found a few times. The rearrangement joins TRBV6-5 to TRBJ1-5; D unresolved. Per the germline V gene, CDR1 is MNHEY and CDR2 is SVGAGI. This CDR3 is 14 amino acids long. Trimming shortened V by 5 bases and J by 9 bases, and 17 bases separated the two germline ends. The CDR3 DNA reads TGTGCCAGCAGTCCACTAGAACGCCCCGGGCCCCAGCATTTT. Amino acids: CASSPLERPGPQHF.

The chain joins TRBV7-8 to TRBJ2-2; 9 nucleotides agree with TRBD1. CDR1 is SGHVS and CDR2 is FQNEAQ in the germline V gene. The CDR3 has 15 residues. Trimming removed 4 bases from V and 6 bases from J; junction bases left unmatched: 6. The CDR3 loop is CASSSGTGLSGELFF. CDR3 bases: TGTGCCAGCAGCTCGGGGACAGGGTTATCCGGGGAGCTGTTTTTT.

This clone was counted only a few times. The rearrangement uses TRBV10-3 and TRBJ2-5; weak D call: TRBD2 (6 bases). V gave up 4 bases and J gave up 9 bases, with 15 bases separating them. The CDR3 runs 13 residues. Germline values: CDR1 ENHRY, CDR2 SYGVKD. As DNA, the CDR3 is TGTGCCATCAGTGGCCCTTCCGGGGGAGCCCAGTACTTC. Its protein is CAISGPSGGAQYF.

This clone was counted a few times. This sequence joins TRBV6-6 and TRBJ2-5; D might be TRBD2 (6 bases). Germline V lookup: CDR1 MNHNY, CDR2 SVGAGI (reference sequence). Trimming stripped 6 bases from V and 2 bases from J, with 13 bases between. The length of the CDR3 is 14 residues. The CDR3 sequence: CASRESGSQETQYF. The CDR3 nucleotides are TGTGCCAGCAGGGAAAGCGGGTCACAAGAGACCCAGTACTTC.

The chain combines TRBV20-1 with TRBJ2-1, with unresolved D. V was shortened by 7 bases and J by 3 bases, with 7 bases between the two germline ends. This CDR3 contains 11 residues. In germline, CDR1 is DFQATT, CDR2 SNEGSKA (reference sequence). The CDR3 region has the DNA TGCAGTGGGGCGTACTACAATGAGCAGTTCTTC. Translating it yields CSGAYYNEQFF.

The V call is TRBV27, the J call TRBJ2-1, with 10 bases identical to TRBD2. Germline trimming cut 6 bases from V and 5 bases from J; bases unmatched to any gene: 10. The CDR3 runs to 16 residues. Germline lookup yields CDR1 MNHEY and CDR2 SMNVEV (reference sequence). The CDR3 reads CASSPRASGGNNEQFF. CDR3 sequence (DNA): TGTGCCAGCAGCCCCAGGGCTAGCGGGGGTAACAATGAGCAGTTCTTC.

V and J are TRBV28 and TRBJ2-1, with 10 bases matching TRBD1. In germline, CDR1 is MDHEN, CDR2 SYDVKM. The CDR3 spans 16 residues. The V and J ends lost 5 bases and 7 bases, in that order; junction bases with no gene match: 11. This chain's CDR3 is CASSTPGQGTLNEQFF. CDR3 coding DNA: TGTGCCAGCAGTACCCCGGGACAGGGGACTCTGAATGAGCAGTTCTTC.